The T cell receptor beta chain under discussion was sequenced for a study of radiotherapy plus CTLA-4 blockade in lung cancer. Study context: Objective responses occurred in 18% of patients; around 30% had disease control.

Concerning this clone itself: Its antigen remains unknown.

CDR1 and CDR2 from the germline V gene are GTSNPN and SVGIG (reference sequence). There are 14 residues in the CDR3. After removal of 0 bases from V and 6 bases from J, the junction contained 5 bases not matched to a gene. Regarding the study as a whole: Clones derived from tumor TCRs expanded in blood after radiotherapy plus ipilimumab. Response was reportedly best predicted by early blood T cell clone dynamics, with interferon-beta.

This table comes from immunoSEQ multiplex PCR, and its TCRdb copy is limited to in-frame clones, with some not included. The sample includes over 75,000 clones, about four fifths seen only once; the top ten take 0.65% to 0.9%. The sample was peripheral blood, taken from a patient treated with radiotherapy plus ipilimumab. The origin of this receptor is a human donor with non-small cell lung cancer who had stable disease on radiotherapy plus ipilimumab. The V call is TRBV30, the J call TRBJ2-3; 8 bases line up with TRBD2. Written as DNA, the CDR3 is TGTGCCTGGAGTGTACAGGGCGGGGGGGATACGCAGTATTTT. This translates into CAWSVQGGGDTQYF.